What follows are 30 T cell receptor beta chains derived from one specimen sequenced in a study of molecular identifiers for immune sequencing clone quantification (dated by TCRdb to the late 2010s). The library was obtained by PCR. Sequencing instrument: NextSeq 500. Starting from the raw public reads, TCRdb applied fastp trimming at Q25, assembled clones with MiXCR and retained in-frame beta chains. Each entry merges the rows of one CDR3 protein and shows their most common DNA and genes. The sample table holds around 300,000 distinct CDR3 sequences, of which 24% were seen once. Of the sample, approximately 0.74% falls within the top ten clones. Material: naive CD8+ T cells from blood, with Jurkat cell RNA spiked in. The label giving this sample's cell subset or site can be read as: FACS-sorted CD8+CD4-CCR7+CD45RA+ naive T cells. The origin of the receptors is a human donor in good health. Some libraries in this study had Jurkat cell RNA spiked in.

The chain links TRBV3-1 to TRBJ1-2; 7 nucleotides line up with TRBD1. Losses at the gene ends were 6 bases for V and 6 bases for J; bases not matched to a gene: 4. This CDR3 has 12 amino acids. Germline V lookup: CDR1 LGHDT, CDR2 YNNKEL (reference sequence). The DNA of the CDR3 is TGTGCCAGCAGAGAGACAGGGCATGGCTACACCTTC. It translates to CASRETGHGYTF.

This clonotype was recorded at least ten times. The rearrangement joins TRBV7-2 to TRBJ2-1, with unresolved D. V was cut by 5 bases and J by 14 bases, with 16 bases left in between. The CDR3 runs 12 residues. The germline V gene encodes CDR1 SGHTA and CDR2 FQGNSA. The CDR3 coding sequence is TGTGCCAGCAGCCTAACCGGGCCTCAAAAGTTCTTC. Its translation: CASSLTGPQKFF.

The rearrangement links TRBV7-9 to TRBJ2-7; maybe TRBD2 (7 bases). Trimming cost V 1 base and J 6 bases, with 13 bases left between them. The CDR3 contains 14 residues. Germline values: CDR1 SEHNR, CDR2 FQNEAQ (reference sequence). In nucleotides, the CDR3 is TGTGCCAGCAGCTTAGAGGCGGGGGCGGGCGAGCAGTACTTC. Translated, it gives CASSLEAGAGEQYF.

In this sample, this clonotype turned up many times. The CDR3 reads CASSYSSSYEQYF. The DNA of the CDR3 is TGTGCCAGCAGTTACTCAAGCTCCTACGAGCAGTACTTC. This chain connects TRBV6-2 or TRBV6-3 to TRBJ2-7; D unresolved. Germline V CDR1 and CDR2: MNHEY, SVGEGT. The CDR3 is made up of 13 amino acids. V was pared by 0 bases and J by 0 bases, with 3 bases between.

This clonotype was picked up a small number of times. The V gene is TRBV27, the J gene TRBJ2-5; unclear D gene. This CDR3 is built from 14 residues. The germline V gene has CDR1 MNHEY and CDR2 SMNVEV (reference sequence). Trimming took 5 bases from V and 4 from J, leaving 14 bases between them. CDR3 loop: CASSPVWARETQYF. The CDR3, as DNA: TGTGCCAGCAGTCCAGTCTGGGCCCGAGAGACCCAGTACTTC.

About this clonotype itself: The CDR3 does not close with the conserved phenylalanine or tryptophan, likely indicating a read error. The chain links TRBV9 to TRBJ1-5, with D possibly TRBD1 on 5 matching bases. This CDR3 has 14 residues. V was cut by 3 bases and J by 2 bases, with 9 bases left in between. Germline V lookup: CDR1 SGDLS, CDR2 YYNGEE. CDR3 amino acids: CASSAGFGNQPQHV. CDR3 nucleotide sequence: TGTGCCAGCAGCGCAGGGTTTGGCAATCAGCCCCAGCATGTT.

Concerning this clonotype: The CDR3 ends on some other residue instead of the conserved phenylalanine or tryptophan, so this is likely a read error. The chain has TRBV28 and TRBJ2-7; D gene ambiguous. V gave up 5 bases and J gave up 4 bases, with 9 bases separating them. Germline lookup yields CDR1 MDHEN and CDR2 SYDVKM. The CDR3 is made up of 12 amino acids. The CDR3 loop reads CASSPDGYEQYL. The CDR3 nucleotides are TGTGCCAGCAGTCCTGACGGGTACGAGCAGTACCTC.

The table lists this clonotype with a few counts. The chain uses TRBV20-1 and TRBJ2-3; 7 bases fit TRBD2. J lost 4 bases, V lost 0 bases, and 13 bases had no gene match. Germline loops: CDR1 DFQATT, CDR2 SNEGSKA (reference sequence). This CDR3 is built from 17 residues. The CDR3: CSARDSGLGVVSDTQYF. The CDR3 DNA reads TGCAGTGCTAGAGATAGTGGACTAGGAGTTGTATCAGATACGCAGTATTTT.

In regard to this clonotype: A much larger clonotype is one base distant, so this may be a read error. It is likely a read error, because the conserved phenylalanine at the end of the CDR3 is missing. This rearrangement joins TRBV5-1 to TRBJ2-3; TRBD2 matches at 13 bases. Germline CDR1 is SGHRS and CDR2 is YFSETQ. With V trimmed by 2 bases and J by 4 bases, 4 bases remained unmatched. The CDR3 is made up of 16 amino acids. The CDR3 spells CASSFTSGRAPDTQYL. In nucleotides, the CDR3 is TGCGCCAGCAGCTTTACTAGCGGGAGGGCCCCAGATACGCAGTATCTT.

CDR3 bases: TGTGCCAGCAGTTTCTACGGGAACCCCTACGAGCAGTACTTC. It encodes CASSFYGNPYEQYF. The genes are TRBV28 and TRBJ2-7, with D maybe TRBD2 (5 bases). The germline CDR1 and CDR2 sequences are MDHEN and SYDVKM. V lost 3 bases and J lost 2, with 11 bases in between. CDR3 length equals 14 residues.

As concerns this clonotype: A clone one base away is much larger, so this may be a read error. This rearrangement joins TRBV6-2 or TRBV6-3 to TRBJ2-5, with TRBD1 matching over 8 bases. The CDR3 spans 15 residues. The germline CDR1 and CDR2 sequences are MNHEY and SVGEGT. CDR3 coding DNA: TGTGCCCGCAGTTACCCCAGGGGGCTGCAAGAGACCCAGTACTTC. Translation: CARSYPRGLQETQYF.

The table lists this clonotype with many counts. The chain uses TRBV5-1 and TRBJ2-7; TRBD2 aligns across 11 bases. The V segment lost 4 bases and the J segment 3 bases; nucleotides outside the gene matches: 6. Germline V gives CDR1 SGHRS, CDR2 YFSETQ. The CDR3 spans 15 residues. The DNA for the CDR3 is TGCGCCAGCAGCCCGGAGGGGACTAGCGGCTACGAGCAGTACTTC. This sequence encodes CASSPEGTSGYEQYF.

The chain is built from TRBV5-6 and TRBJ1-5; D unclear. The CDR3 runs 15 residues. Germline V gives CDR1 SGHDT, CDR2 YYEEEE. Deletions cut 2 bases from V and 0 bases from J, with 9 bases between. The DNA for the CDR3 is TGTGCCAGCAGCTTAAACGCCCTTAGCAATCAGCCCCAGCATTTT. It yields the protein CASSLNALSNQPQHF.

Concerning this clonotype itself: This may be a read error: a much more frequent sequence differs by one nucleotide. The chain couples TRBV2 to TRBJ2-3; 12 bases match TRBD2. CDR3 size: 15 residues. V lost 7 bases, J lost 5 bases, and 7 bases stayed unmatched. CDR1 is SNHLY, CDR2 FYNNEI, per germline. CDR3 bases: TGTGCCAGCACTAGCGGGGGGGCCATCGTAGATACGCAGTATTTT. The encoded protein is CASTSGGAIVDTQYF.

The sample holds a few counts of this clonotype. CDR3 in DNA: TGTGCCAGCTCACCAGAGGAGAAGCCCCCCTTCGCAGATACGCAGTATTTT. It is translated as CASSPEEKPPFADTQYF. V and J are TRBV18 and TRBJ2-3; no clear D gene. CDR3 size: 17 residues. The germline V gene encodes CDR1 KGHSH and CDR2 LQKENI. The V end was cut by 2 bases, the J end by 4 bases, with 19 bases between.

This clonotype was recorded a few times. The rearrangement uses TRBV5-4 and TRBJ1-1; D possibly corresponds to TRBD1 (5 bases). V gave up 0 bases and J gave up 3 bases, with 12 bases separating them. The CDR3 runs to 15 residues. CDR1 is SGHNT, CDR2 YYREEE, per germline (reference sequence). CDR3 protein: CASSLGGLGDTEAFF. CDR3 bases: TGTGCCAGCAGCTTGGGGGGACTGGGCGACACTGAAGCTTTCTTT.

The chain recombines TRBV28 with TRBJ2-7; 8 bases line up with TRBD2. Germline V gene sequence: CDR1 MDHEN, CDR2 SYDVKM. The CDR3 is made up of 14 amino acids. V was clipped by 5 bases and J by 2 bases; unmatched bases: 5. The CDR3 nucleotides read TGTGCCAGCAGTCACGGGACTAGTACCTACGAGCAGTACTTC. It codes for CASSHGTSTYEQYF.

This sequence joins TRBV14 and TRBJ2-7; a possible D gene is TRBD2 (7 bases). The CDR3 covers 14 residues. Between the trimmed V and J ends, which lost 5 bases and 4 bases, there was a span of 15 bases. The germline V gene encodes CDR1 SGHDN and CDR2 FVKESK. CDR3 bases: TGTGCCAGCAGCGCCGTTAGGGGGGGGTACGAGCAGTACTTC. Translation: CASSAVRGGYEQYF.

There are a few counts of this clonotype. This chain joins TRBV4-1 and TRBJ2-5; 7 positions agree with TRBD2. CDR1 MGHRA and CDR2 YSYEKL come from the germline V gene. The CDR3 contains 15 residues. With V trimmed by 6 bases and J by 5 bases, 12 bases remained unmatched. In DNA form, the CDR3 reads TGCGCCAGCAGTCCCCTGTGGGGGAGGGATGAGACCCAGTACTTC. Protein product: CASSPLWGRDETQYF.

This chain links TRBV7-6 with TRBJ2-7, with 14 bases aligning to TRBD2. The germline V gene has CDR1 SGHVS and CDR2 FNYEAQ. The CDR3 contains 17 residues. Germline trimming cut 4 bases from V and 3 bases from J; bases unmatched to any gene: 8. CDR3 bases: TGTGCCAGCAGCTCGTCCGGGACTAGCGGGAGTAGCTACGAGCAGTACTTC. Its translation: CASSSSGTSGSSYEQYF.

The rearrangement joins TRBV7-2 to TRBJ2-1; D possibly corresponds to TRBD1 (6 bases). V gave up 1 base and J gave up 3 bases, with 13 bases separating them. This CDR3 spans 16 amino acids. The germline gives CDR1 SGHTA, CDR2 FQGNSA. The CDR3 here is CASSLDGTLFYNEQFF. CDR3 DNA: TGTGCCAGCAGCTTAGACGGGACACTGTTCTACAATGAGCAGTTCTTC.

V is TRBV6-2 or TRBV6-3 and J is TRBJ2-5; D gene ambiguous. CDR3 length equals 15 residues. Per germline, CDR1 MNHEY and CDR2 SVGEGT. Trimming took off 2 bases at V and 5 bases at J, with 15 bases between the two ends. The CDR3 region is CASSYKERASETQYF. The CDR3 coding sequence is TGTGCCAGCAGTTACAAAGAACGCGCAAGCGAGACCCAGTACTTC.

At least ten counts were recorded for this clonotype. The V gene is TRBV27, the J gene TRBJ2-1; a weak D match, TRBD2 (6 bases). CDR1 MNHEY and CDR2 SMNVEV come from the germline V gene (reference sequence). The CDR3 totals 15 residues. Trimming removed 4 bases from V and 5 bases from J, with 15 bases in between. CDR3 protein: CASSSTRMEHNEQFF. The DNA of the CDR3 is TGTGCCAGCAGTTCGACTAGAATGGAACACAATGAGCAGTTCTTC.

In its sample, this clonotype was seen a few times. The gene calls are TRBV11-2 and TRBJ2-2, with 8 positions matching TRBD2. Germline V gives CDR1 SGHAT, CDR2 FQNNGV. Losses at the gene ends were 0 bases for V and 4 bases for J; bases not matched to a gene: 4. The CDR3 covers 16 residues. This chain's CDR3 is CASSLDPLAGTGELFF. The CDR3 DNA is TGTGCCAGCAGCTTAGATCCTCTAGCGGGCACCGGGGAGCTGTTTTTT. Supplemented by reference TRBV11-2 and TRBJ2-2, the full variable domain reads EAGVAQSPRYKIIEKRQSVAFWCNPISGHATLYWYQQILGQGPKLLIQFQNNGVVDDSQLPKDRFSAERLKGVDSTLKIQPAKLEDSAVYLCASSLDPLAGTGELFFGEGSRLTVL.

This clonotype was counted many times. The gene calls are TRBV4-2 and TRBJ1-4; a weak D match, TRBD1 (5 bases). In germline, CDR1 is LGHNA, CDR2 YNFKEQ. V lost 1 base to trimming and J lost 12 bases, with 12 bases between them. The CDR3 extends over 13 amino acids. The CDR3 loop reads CASSQGGSAELFF. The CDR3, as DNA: TGTGCCAGCAGCCAAGGGGGGTCGGCGGAACTGTTTTTT.

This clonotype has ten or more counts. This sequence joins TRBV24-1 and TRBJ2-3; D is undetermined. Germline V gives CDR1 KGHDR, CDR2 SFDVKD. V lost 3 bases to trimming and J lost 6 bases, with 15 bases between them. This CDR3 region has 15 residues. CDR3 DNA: TGTGCCACCAGTGATACTCCGGACCTTTCGGATACGCAGTATTTT. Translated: CATSDTPDLSDTQYF.

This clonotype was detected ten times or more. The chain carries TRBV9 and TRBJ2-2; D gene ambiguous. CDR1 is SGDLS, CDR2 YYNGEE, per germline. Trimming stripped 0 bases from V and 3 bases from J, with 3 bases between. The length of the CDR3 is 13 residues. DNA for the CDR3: TGTGCCAGCAGCGTAGAAGACACCGGGGAGCTGTTTTTT. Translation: CASSVEDTGELFF.

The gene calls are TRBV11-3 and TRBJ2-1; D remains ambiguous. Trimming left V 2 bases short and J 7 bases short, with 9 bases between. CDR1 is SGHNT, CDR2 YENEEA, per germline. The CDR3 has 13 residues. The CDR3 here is CASSLSYGNEQFF. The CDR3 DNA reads TGTGCCAGCAGCTTAAGTTATGGGAATGAGCAGTTCTTC.

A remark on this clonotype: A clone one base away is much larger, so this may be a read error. CDR3 amino acids: CASSSPRELGAFF. The CDR3 DNA follows: TGTGCCAGCAGCTCTCCCCGGGAGCTTGGAGCTTTCTTT. The V gene is TRBV7-9, the J gene TRBJ1-1; D is uncertain. Germline CDR1 is SEHNR and CDR2 is FQNEAQ (reference sequence). This CDR3 is 13 amino acids long. V lost 4 bases and J lost 10, with 16 bases in between.

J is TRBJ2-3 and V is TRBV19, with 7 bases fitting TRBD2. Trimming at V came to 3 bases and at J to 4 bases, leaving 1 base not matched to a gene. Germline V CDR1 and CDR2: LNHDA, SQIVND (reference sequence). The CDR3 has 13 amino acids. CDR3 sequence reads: CASSMSGADTQYF. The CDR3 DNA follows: TGTGCCAGTAGTATGAGCGGGGCAGATACGCAGTATTTT.